This T cell receptor (beta chain) was obtained from a study of tumor-infiltrating lymphocytes in primary liver carcinoma. As for this clonotype: Its antigen is unidentified.

Unsorted bulk tissue, roughly 19-34 mg of it, served as the source for co-extraction of RNA and DNA. The length of the CDR3 is 16 residues. CDR1 and CDR2 (germline): SNHLY, FYNNEI. The V end was cut by 5 bases, the J end by 0 bases, with 13 bases between. Broader study findings: Tumor-adjacent and tumor-blood pairs shared a smaller degree of overlap than tumor region pairs.

Production of TCR beta cDNA used 400 to 650 ng total RNA together with a constant-region primer. Three nested multiplex PCR rounds, a slightly modified ARM-PCR, produced the libraries for TCR beta. TRBV1-TRBV30 forward primers and a C-beta reverse primer were used in the first two PCR rounds, which each ran for around 10 cycles. TCRdb passed the multiplex PCR reads through MiXCR, listing each CDR3 protein once. The sample holds about 92,000 distinct CDR3 sequences, 55% to 75% seen once. The chain links TRBV2 to TRBJ2-2; D possibly corresponds to TRBD1 (5 bases). The sample taken for sequencing was tumor-adjacent normal liver tissue. This clonotype was sampled from a man between 35 and 55 years old with primary liver carcinoma and hepatitis B virus infection. The CDR3 loop is CASSYQGSTNTGELFF. CDR3 DNA sequence: TGTGCCAGCAGTTATCAGGGTTCTACGAACACCGGGGAGCTGTTTTTT.